This is a list of T cell receptor beta chains from one sample in a study of cytomegalovirus exposure and HLA in healthy donors. Generated by immunoSEQ multiplex PCR, the TCRdb table keeps only in-frame clones and is missing some. The record lists about 140,000 clones, of which the ten most abundant hold approximately 2%. Input material: PBMCs. The receptors were sampled from a woman aged 18-35 years in good health and CMV-seronegative. Each CDR3 is given with its conserved first and last residue. A D gene is named only where the DNA matches it firmly.

J: TRBJ1-5; V: TRBV28; D: TRBD1; DNA: TGTGCCAGCAAAACGACAGGGAATCAGCCCCAGCATTTT; CDR3: CASKTTGNQPQHF
J: TRBJ2-3; V: TRBV29-1; D: TRBD1; DNA: TGCAGCGTTGCCTACGGGGGACAGGCCACAGATACGCAGTATTTT; CDR3: CSVAYGGQATDTQYF
J: TRBJ2-1; V: TRBV2; D: .; DNA: TGTGCCAGCAGTGCGCGGAGAGGTGAGCAGTTCTTC; CDR3: CASSARRGEQFF
J: TRBJ2-3; V: TRBV5-1; D: TRBD2; DNA: TGCGCCAGCAGTTCTGGACTAGCGGGAGGAGGTACAGATACGCAGTATTTT; CDR3: CASSSGLAGGGTDTQYF
J: TRBJ1-5; V: TRBV23-1; D: .; DNA: TGCGCCAGCAGTCAAGTTCAGGGAGGTCAGCCCCAGCATTTT; CDR3: CASSQVQGGQPQHF
J: TRBJ2-1; V: TRBV6-5; D: TRBD2; DNA: TGTGCCAGCAGCCAGACTAGCGGGGCCTACAATGAGCAGTTCTTC; CDR3: CASSQTSGAYNEQFF
J: TRBJ2-3; V: TRBV30; D: TRBD2; DNA: TGTGCCTGCGCTAGCGGGAGTAAAGCGGATACGCAGTATTTT; CDR3: CACASGSKADTQYF
J: TRBJ2-1; V: TRBV14; D: TRBD2; DNA: TGTGCCAGCAGCCAAGAACAGGGGACTAGCGGGAGGGACCTATACAATGAGCAGTTCTTC; CDR3: CASSQEQGTSGRDLYNEQFF
J: TRBJ2-5; V: TRBV11-2; D: .; DNA: TGTGCCAGCAGCTTAGATGGGGAGATCCAAGAGACCCAGTACTTC; CDR3: CASSLDGEIQETQYF
J: TRBJ2-7; V: TRBV6-1; D: TRBD1; DNA: TGTGCCAGCAGTAAAACCCCGGGACAGAGCGAGCAGTACTTC; CDR3: CASSKTPGQSEQYF
J: TRBJ2-7; V: TRBV6-1; D: TRBD2; DNA: TGTGCCAGCACCATACTAGCGGGAGCGGGTGAGCAGTACTTC; CDR3: CASTILAGAGEQYF
J: TRBJ1-1; V: TRBV7-2; D: .; DNA: TGTGCCAGCAGCCGACAGAACACTGAAGCTTTCTTT; CDR3: CASSRQNTEAFF
J: TRBJ1-3; V: TRBV7-2; D: .; DNA: TGTGCCAGCAGCTTAAGCGGGCATGCCGGAAACACCATATATTTT; CDR3: CASSLSGHAGNTIYF
J: TRBJ2-7; V: TRBV7-6; D: .; DNA: TGTGCCAGCAGCCGAGGACAAAACTACGAGCAGTACTTC; CDR3: CASSRGQNYEQYF
J: TRBJ1-2; V: TRBV28; D: .; DNA: TGTGCCAGCAGTTTGCCAGGGAGGGAGTATGGCTACACCTTC; CDR3: CASSLPGREYGYTF
J: TRBJ1-3; V: TRBV4-1; D: TRBD1; DNA: TGCGCCAGCAGCCAAGGGATACCGGGACAGATCTCTGGAAACACCATATATTTT; CDR3: CASSQGIPGQISGNTIYF
J: TRBJ1-1; V: TRBV11-3; D: .; DNA: TGTGCCAGCAGCTCCCCAGGGGCAAACACTGAAGCTTTCTTT; CDR3: CASSSPGANTEAFF
J: TRBJ2-1; V: TRBV11-2; D: .; DNA: TGTGCCAGCAGCCGACAGGCCATCCTCAATGAGCAGTTCTTC; CDR3: CASSRQAILNEQFF
J: TRBJ2-7; V: TRBV6-1; D: .; DNA: TGTGCCATCCAAGAGCGGGCCTACGAGCAGTACTTC; CDR3: CAIQERAYEQYF
J: TRBJ2-3; V: TRBV30; D: .; DNA: TGTGCCTGGGACAGGGGAGGGTCAGATACGCAGTATTTT; CDR3: CAWDRGGSDTQYF
J: TRBJ2-1; V: TRBV4-1; D: .; DNA: TGCGCCAGCAGCCATTTTAGCGGTAGCTCCTACAATGAGCAGTTCTTC; CDR3: CASSHFSGSSYNEQFF
J: TRBJ1-1; V: TRBV6-5; D: .; DNA: TGTGCCAGCATAGGGGTAGGGCCTCCGAACACTGAAGCTTTCTTT; CDR3: CASIGVGPPNTEAFF
J: TRBJ2-7; V: TRBV5-1; D: .; DNA: TGCGCCAGCAGCAGGACAGATTACTCCTACGAGCAGTACTTC; CDR3: CASSRTDYSYEQYF
J: TRBJ2-7; V: TRBV5-6; D: TRBD2; DNA: TGTGCCAGCAGCTTGGGCTTAGCGGGCTGGTATTACGAGCAGTACTTC; CDR3: CASSLGLAGWYYEQYF
J: TRBJ2-4; V: TRBV4-1; D: .; DNA: TGCGCCAGCAGCCAAGATTCGGTGTCACGCATTCAGTACTTC; CDR3: CASSQDSVSRIQYF
J: TRBJ1-1; V: TRBV19; D: .; DNA: TGTGCCAGTAGGTTGCGGACAGAACTCATGAACACTGAAGCTTTCTTT; CDR3: CASRLRTELMNTEAFF
J: TRBJ2-3; V: TRBV6-5; D: TRBD1; DNA: TGTGCCAGCAGCGACAGGGATTGGGCAGATACGCAGTATTTT; CDR3: CASSDRDWADTQYF
J: TRBJ2-5; V: TRBV30; D: TRBD2; DNA: TGTGCCTGGAGCGGGGGGGGGAGGGGACAAGAGACCCAGTACTTC; CDR3: CAWSGGGRGQETQYF
J: TRBJ2-5; V: TRBV9; D: .; DNA: TGTGCCAGCAGCGTAAAAGGACTGAAAGAGACCCAGTACTTC; CDR3: CASSVKGLKETQYF
J: TRBJ1-3; V: TRBV2; D: TRBD1; DNA: TGTGCCAGCACAAGGGGGCGCGGACAAGGAAACACCATATATTTT; CDR3: CASTRGRGQGNTIYF
J: TRBJ2-1; V: TRBV10-3; D: .; DNA: TGTGCCATCAGTGAGTCGTTATTCGGGAGAGACTCCTACAATGAGCAGTTCTTC; CDR3: CAISESLFGRDSYNEQFF
J: TRBJ2-1; V: TRBV9; D: TRBD2; DNA: TGTGCCAGCAGCGTAGGAGGGACTAGCGGATACAATGAGCAGTTCTTC; CDR3: CASSVGGTSGYNEQFF
J: TRBJ1-5; V: TRBV7-9; D: TRBD1; DNA: TGTGCCAGCAGCCCGACAGGGGATCAGCCCCAGCATTTT; CDR3: CASSPTGDQPQHF
J: TRBJ2-3; V: TRBV10-3; D: TRBD2; DNA: TGTGCCATCAGCGCCGGGACTAGCGGATGCGGAGACACAGATACGCAGTATTTT; CDR3: CAISAGTSGCGDTDTQYF
J: TRBJ1-1; V: TRBV12-5; D: .; DNA: TGTGCTAGTGACCGAACAGGGCGAGGCACTGAAGCTTTCTTT; CDR3: CASDRTGRGTEAFF
J: TRBJ1-1; V: TRBV5-1; D: TRBD1; DNA: TGCGCCAGCAGCTTGATCCGGGACAGGGGGGTGAACACTGAAGCTTTCTTT; CDR3: CASSLIRDRGVNTEAFF
J: TRBJ2-7; V: TRBV7-6; D: TRBD1; DNA: TGTGCCAGCAGCTTAAGAGGACAGGTCTACGAGCAGTACTTC; CDR3: CASSLRGQVYEQYF
J: TRBJ2-1; V: TRBV6-1; D: .; DNA: TGTGCCAGCATTTTCGGCGAGCGGTCGTACAATGAGCAGTTCTTC; CDR3: CASIFGERSYNEQFF
J: TRBJ2-7; V: TRBV7-2; D: TRBD2; DNA: TGTGCCAGCAGCCCCCTGACTAGCGGGAACCCTAGTTTC; CDR3: CASSPLTSGNPSF
J: TRBJ1-1; V: TRBV7-9; D: .; DNA: TGTGCCAGCAGCTCGATAGGGAATTGGGGAGGGGTGGATACTGAAGCTTTCTTT; CDR3: CASSSIGNWGGVDTEAFF
J: TRBJ2-5; V: TRBV7-3; D: TRBD2; DNA: TGTGCCGGCAGCGGGTTAGCGGGAGTTGGTCCCGAGACCCAGTACTTC; CDR3: CAGSGLAGVGPETQYF
J: TRBJ2-3; V: TRBV6-5; D: TRBD2; DNA: TGTGCCAGCAGTTTTTCTAGCGGGAGGGGATCAGATACGCAGTATTTT; CDR3: CASSFSSGRGSDTQYF
J: TRBJ2-3; V: TRBV2; D: TRBD2; DNA: TGTGCCAGCAGTGTGCGGGGGGATACGCAGTATTTT; CDR3: CASSVRGDTQYF
J: TRBJ1-3; V: TRBV2; D: .; DNA: TGTGCCAGCACCAAGCAGGGTACTGGAAACACCATATATTTT; CDR3: CASTKQGTGNTIYF
J: TRBJ2-5; V: TRBV7-9; D: .; DNA: TGTGCCAGCAGCTTATCGTCAGTCGCACGTGAGACCCAGTACTTC; CDR3: CASSLSSVARETQYF
J: TRBJ1-2; V: TRBV7-9; D: .; DNA: TGTGCCGGAGGGACTTCCTGGAATTCTAACTATGGCTACACCTTC; CDR3: CAGGTSWNSNYGYTF
J: TRBJ1-1; V: TRBV5-1; D: .; DNA: TGCGCCAGCAGCTTGGGGGGGCACGATGAAGCTTTCTTT; CDR3: CASSLGGHDEAFF
J: TRBJ2-5; V: TRBV18; D: .; DNA: TGTGCCAGCTCACCACCAGCGGCGTCGGAGACCCAGTACTTC; CDR3: CASSPPAASETQYF
J: TRBJ1-5; V: TRBV2; D: .; DNA: TGTGCCAGCAGCTCCCGTAGCAATCAGCCCCAGCATTTT; CDR3: CASSSRSNQPQHF
J: TRBJ2-1; V: TRBV28; D: TRBD1; DNA: TGTGCCAGCAGTTCCGAGACAGGGTTTAGACTCGGTGAGCAGTTCTTC; CDR3: CASSSETGFRLGEQFF
J: TRBJ2-5; V: TRBV6-5; D: .; DNA: TGTGCCAGCAGTTACTTTCGAGGTGAAGAGACCCAGTACTTC; CDR3: CASSYFRGEETQYF
J: TRBJ2-7; V: TRBV9; D: TRBD2; DNA: TGTGCCAGCAGCGAAAGACTAGCGGACTACGAGCAGTACTTC; CDR3: CASSERLADYEQYF
J: TRBJ2-5; V: TRBV7-9; D: TRBD2; DNA: TGTGCCAGCAGCTCTGCGGGACTAGCGGGAGGGCCCCGAAAGACCCAGTACTTC; CDR3: CASSSAGLAGGPRKTQYF
J: TRBJ2-7; V: TRBV28; D: .; DNA: TGTGCCAGCAGTTTAGTGGGAGCTTCCTACGAGCAGTACTTC; CDR3: CASSLVGASYEQYF
J: TRBJ1-1; V: TRBV5-1; D: .; DNA: TGCGCCAGCAGCTTTACCCAGAAGAAGAACACTGAAGCTTTCTTT; CDR3: CASSFTQKKNTEAFF